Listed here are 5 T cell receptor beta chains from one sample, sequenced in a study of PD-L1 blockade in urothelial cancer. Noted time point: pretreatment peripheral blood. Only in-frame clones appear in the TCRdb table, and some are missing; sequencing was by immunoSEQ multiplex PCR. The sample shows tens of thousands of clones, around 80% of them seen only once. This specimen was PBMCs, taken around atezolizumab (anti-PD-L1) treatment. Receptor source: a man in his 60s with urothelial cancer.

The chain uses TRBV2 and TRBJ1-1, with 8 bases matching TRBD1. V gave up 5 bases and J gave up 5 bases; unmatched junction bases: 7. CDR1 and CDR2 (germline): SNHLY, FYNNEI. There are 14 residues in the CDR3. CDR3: CASSYDRGGTEAFF. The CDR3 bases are TGTGCCAGCAGTTACGACAGGGGAGGGACTGAAGCTTTCTTT.

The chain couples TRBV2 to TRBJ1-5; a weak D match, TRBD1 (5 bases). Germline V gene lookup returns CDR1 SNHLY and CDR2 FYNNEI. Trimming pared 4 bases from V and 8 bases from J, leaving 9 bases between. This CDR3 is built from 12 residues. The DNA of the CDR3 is TGTGCCAGCAGTGGACCCAGGGAGCCCCAGCATTTT. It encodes CASSGPREPQHF.

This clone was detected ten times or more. CDR3 sequence reads: CASISGAGGGNEQFF. Here the CDR3 DNA reads TGTGCCAGCATCTCTGGAGCGGGGGGGGGCAATGAGCAGTTCTTC. The V and J genes are TRBV6-1 and TRBJ2-1; TRBD2 matches at 10 bases. This CDR3 is 15 amino acids long. Germline V gives CDR1 MNHNS, CDR2 SASEGT. The trim removed 7 bases at V and 6 bases at J, leaving 9 bases unmatched.

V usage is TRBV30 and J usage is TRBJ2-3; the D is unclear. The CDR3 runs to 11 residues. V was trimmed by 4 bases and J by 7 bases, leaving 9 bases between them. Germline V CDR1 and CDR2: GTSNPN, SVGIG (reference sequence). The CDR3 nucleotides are TGTGCCTGGACCGAGCGCAATACGCAGTATTTT. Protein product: CAWTERNTQYF. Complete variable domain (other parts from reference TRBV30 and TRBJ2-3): SQTIHQWPATLVQPVGSPLSLECTVEGTSNPNLYWYRQAAGRGLQLLFYSVGIGQISSEVPQNLSASRPQDRQFILSSKKLLLSDSGFYLCAWTERNTQYFGPGTRLTVL.

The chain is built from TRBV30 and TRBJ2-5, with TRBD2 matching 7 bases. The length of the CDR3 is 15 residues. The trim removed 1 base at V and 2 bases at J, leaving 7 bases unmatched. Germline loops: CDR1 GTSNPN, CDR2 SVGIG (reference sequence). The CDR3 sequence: CAWSGGSLNQETQYF. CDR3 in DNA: TGTGCCTGGAGTGGCGGGAGCCTAAATCAAGAGACCCAGTACTTC.